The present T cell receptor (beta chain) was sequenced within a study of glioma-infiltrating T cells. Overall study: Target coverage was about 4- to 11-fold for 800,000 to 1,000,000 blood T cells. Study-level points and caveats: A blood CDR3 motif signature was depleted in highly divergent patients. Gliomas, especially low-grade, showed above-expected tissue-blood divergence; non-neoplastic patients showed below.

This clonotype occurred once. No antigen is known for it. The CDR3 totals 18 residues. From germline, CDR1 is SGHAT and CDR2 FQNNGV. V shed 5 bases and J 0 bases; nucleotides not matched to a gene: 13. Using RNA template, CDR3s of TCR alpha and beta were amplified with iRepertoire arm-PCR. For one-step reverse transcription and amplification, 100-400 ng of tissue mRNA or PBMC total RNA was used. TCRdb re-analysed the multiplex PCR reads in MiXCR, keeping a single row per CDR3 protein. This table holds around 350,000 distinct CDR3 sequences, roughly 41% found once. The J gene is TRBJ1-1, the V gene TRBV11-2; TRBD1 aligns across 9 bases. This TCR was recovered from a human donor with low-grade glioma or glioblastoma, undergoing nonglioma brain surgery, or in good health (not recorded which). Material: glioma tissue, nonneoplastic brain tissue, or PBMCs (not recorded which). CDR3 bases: TGTGCCAGCAGCGCCCAGACAGGGGGTAGACTCATGAACACTGAAGCTTTCTTT. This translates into CASSAQTGGRLMNTEAFF.